These T cell receptor beta chains were read from a single sample in a study of cytomegalovirus exposure and HLA in healthy donors. The method was immunoSEQ multiplex PCR; TCRdb's version includes in-frame clones alone and lacks a portion of them. The table includes approximately 100,000 clones, approximately 76% detected once. Material for sequencing was PBMCs. These receptors originate from a woman aged 45-59 years in good health and CMV-seropositive. CDR3s include the opening cysteine and the closing phenylalanine or tryptophan. A D gene is named only where the DNA matches it firmly. A clone size is listed for some rows: how often the clone was seen (once, few, many), or a class if it is expanded.

V gene: TRBV7-9; CDR3 length: 17; J gene: TRBJ2-3; D gene: TRBD2; clone size: NA; CDR3 DNA: TGTGCCAGCAGCCCTCCCCAGGGACTAGCGGGCACAGATACGCAGTATTTT; CDR3 protein: CASSPPQGLAGTDTQYF
V gene: TRBV7-3; CDR3 length: 15; J gene: TRBJ2-3; D gene: NA; clone size: NA; CDR3 DNA: TGTGCCAGCAGCCCCGCTGGGCTACTCACAGATACGCAGTATTTT; CDR3 protein: CASSPAGLLTDTQYF
V gene: TRBV5-4; CDR3 length: 17; J gene: TRBJ2-5; D gene: TRBD2; clone size: NA; CDR3 DNA: TGTGCCAGCAGCGTACTGGGACTAGGAAAGGATAAAGAGACCCAGTACTTC; CDR3 protein: CASSVLGLGKDKETQYF
V gene: TRBV9; CDR3 length: 14; J gene: TRBJ2-1; D gene: TRBD1; clone size: NA; CDR3 DNA: TGTGCCAGCAGCGTCCAGGGGGCGGGCAATGAGCAGTTCTTC; CDR3 protein: CASSVQGAGNEQFF
V gene: TRBV7-2; CDR3 length: 15; J gene: TRBJ2-7; D gene: NA; clone size: NA; CDR3 DNA: TGTGCCAGCAGCTTAGGAGGGTTTAGCTCCTACGAGCAGTACTTC; CDR3 protein: CASSLGGFSSYEQYF
V gene: TRBV29-1; CDR3 length: 13; J gene: TRBJ2-7; D gene: NA; clone size: NA; CDR3 DNA: TGCAGCGGTCGAGGCACCCAGGGTGGCGAGCAGTACTTC; CDR3 protein: CSGRGTQGGEQYF
V gene: TRBV7-6; CDR3 length: 15; J gene: TRBJ1-4; D gene: TRBD1; clone size: NA; CDR3 DNA: TGTGCCAGCAGCTCCTCCGGGACAGTAAATGAAAAACTGTTTTTT; CDR3 protein: CASSSSGTVNEKLFF
V gene: TRBV2; CDR3 length: 14; J gene: TRBJ2-7; D gene: TRBD1; clone size: NA; CDR3 DNA: TGTGCCAGCGGGGACAGGGGGCCTTCCTACGAGCAGTACTTC; CDR3 protein: CASGDRGPSYEQYF
V gene: TRBV9; CDR3 length: 15; J gene: TRBJ2-3; D gene: NA; clone size: NA; CDR3 DNA: TGTGCCAGCAGCTCCCTGTCGACTAACACAGATACGCAGTATTTT; CDR3 protein: CASSSLSTNTDTQYF
V gene: TRBV27; CDR3 length: 13; J gene: TRBJ2-5; D gene: TRBD2; clone size: few; CDR3 DNA: TGTGCCAGCAGTGGGACGGGGGGAGAGACCCAGTACTTC; CDR3 protein: CASSGTGGETQYF
V gene: TRBV4-3; CDR3 length: 17; J gene: TRBJ2-4; D gene: NA; clone size: few; CDR3 DNA: TGCGCCAGCAGCCAAGCCGGGGGAGGTCTAGCCAAAAACATTCAGTACTTC; CDR3 protein: CASSQAGGGLAKNIQYF
V gene: TRBV11-3; CDR3 length: 15; J gene: TRBJ2-2; D gene: NA; clone size: NA; CDR3 DNA: TGTGCCAGCAGCTTATCCTCTCCGAACACCGGGGAGCTGTTTTTT; CDR3 protein: CASSLSSPNTGELFF
V gene: TRBV15; CDR3 length: 15; J gene: TRBJ2-1; D gene: TRBD2; clone size: NA; CDR3 DNA: TGTGCCACCAGTCCCGCGGGGGGGCAATACAATGAGCAGTTCTTC; CDR3 protein: CATSPAGGQYNEQFF
V gene: TRBV6-5; CDR3 length: 14; J gene: TRBJ1-2; D gene: TRBD1; clone size: NA; CDR3 DNA: TGTGCCAGCAGTTACTCGAGACAGGGAGGCGGCTACACCTTC; CDR3 protein: CASSYSRQGGGYTF
V gene: TRBV4-1; CDR3 length: 15; J gene: TRBJ2-7; D gene: TRBD1; clone size: NA; CDR3 DNA: TGCGCCAGCAGCCAAGATGACAGGGGTGGGTACGAGCAGTACTTC; CDR3 protein: CASSQDDRGGYEQYF
V gene: TRBV6-6; CDR3 length: 15; J gene: TRBJ2-5; D gene: TRBD2; clone size: NA; CDR3 DNA: TGTGCCAGCAGTGGGACTAGCGGGGCGAAAGAGACCCAGTACTTC; CDR3 protein: CASSGTSGAKETQYF
V gene: TRBV7-9; CDR3 length: 12; J gene: TRBJ2-7; D gene: NA; clone size: NA; CDR3 DNA: TGTGCCAGCAGCTCCCTTCAACCTGGCAGTAACTTC; CDR3 protein: CASSSLQPGSNF
V gene: TRBV9; CDR3 length: 20; J gene: TRBJ2-5; D gene: TRBD2; clone size: NA; CDR3 DNA: TGTGCCAGCAGCGTAGTAGGGCCAACTAGCGGGTGCGTTCAAGAAGAGACCCAGTACTTC; CDR3 protein: CASSVVGPTSGCVQEETQYF
V gene: TRBV6-4; CDR3 length: 13; J gene: TRBJ2-7; D gene: NA; clone size: medium-sized; CDR3 DNA: TGTGCCAGCAGTGACTGGACAACCTACGAGCAGTACTTC; CDR3 protein: CASSDWTTYEQYF
V gene: TRBV7-9; CDR3 length: 13; J gene: TRBJ2-7; D gene: NA; clone size: NA; CDR3 DNA: TGTGCCAGCAGCTTGAACACCATCTACGAGCAGTACTTC; CDR3 protein: CASSLNTIYEQYF
V gene: TRBV11-3; CDR3 length: 14; J gene: TRBJ2-3; D gene: TRBD2; clone size: once; CDR3 DNA: TGTGCCAGCAGCTTACAGACTAGCTCCAATACGCAGTATTTT; CDR3 protein: CASSLQTSSNTQYF
V gene: TRBV5-4; CDR3 length: 16; J gene: TRBJ1-1; D gene: NA; clone size: NA; CDR3 DNA: TGTGCCAGCAGCCCGGGCCCGGGAGGTCAGTACACTGAAGCTTTCTTT; CDR3 protein: CASSPGPGGQYTEAFF
V gene: TRBV4-3; CDR3 length: 14; J gene: TRBJ2-7; D gene: TRBD1; clone size: NA; CDR3 DNA: TGCGCCAGCAGCCAGGGACAGGGGATCTACGAGCAGTACTTC; CDR3 protein: CASSQGQGIYEQYF
V gene: TRBV5-4; CDR3 length: 17; J gene: TRBJ2-5; D gene: TRBD2; clone size: NA; CDR3 DNA: TGTGCCAGCAGCGGGGGGCTCGACGGGGGGGTTGAAGAGACCCAGTACTTC; CDR3 protein: CASSGGLDGGVEETQYF
V gene: TRBV14; CDR3 length: 17; J gene: TRBJ2-7; D gene: TRBD2; clone size: NA; CDR3 DNA: TGTGCCAGCAGCCAAGGGTATGGACTAGCCTCTCCCTACGAGCAGTACTTC; CDR3 protein: CASSQGYGLASPYEQYF
V gene: TRBV7-8; CDR3 length: 15; J gene: TRBJ2-5; D gene: TRBD2; clone size: NA; CDR3 DNA: TGTGCCAGCAGCTTAGACGGGAGGGTAGAAGAGACCCAGTACTTC; CDR3 protein: CASSLDGRVEETQYF
V gene: TRBV11-2; CDR3 length: 15; J gene: TRBJ2-6; D gene: TRBD1; clone size: once; CDR3 DNA: TGTGCCAGCAGCTCGGGACAGACTGGGGCCAACGTCCTGACTTTC; CDR3 protein: CASSSGQTGANVLTF
V gene: TRBV5-4; CDR3 length: 16; J gene: TRBJ2-2; D gene: TRBD1; clone size: NA; CDR3 DNA: TGTGCCAGCAGCCCATCAGGCAGGGGGTTCACCGGGGAGCTGTTTTTT; CDR3 protein: CASSPSGRGFTGELFF
V gene: TRBV21-1; CDR3 length: 19; J gene: TRBJ2-6; D gene: NA; clone size: NA; CDR3 DNA: TGTGCCAGCAGCAAAAGGACAGCCTCACCATTTTCTGGGGCCAACGTCCTGACTTTC; CDR3 protein: CASSKRTASPFSGANVLTF
V gene: TRBV10-3; CDR3 length: 15; J gene: TRBJ2-3; D gene: TRBD2; clone size: NA; CDR3 DNA: TGTGCCACTTCACGGGGGGGCGCTAGCACAGATACGCAGTATTTT; CDR3 protein: CATSRGGASTDTQYF
V gene: TRBV7-2; CDR3 length: 16; J gene: TRBJ2-1; D gene: NA; clone size: NA; CDR3 DNA: TGTGCCAGCAGTCCGGTAAGGCGGGACTACAGGGATGAGCAGTTCTTC; CDR3 protein: CASSPVRRDYRDEQFF
V gene: TRBV7-3; CDR3 length: 15; J gene: TRBJ2-2; D gene: NA; clone size: NA; CDR3 DNA: TGTGCCAGCAGCTTAGGGCCCCCGCCCTCCGGCGAGCTGTTTTTT; CDR3 protein: CASSLGPPPSGELFF
V gene: TRBV9; CDR3 length: 21; J gene: TRBJ2-3; D gene: TRBD2; clone size: NA; CDR3 DNA: TGTGCCAGCAGCGTAGCGGTCCCGGGGGTGTGGGGACTAGCGGGAACAGATACGCAGTATTTT; CDR3 protein: CASSVAVPGVWGLAGTDTQYF
V gene: TRBV6-5; CDR3 length: 13; J gene: TRBJ1-1; D gene: NA; clone size: NA; CDR3 DNA: TGTGCCAGCAGTCCAAACCTACAGGGCCGGGCTTTCTTT; CDR3 protein: CASSPNLQGRAFF
V gene: TRBV9; CDR3 length: 17; J gene: TRBJ1-2; D gene: TRBD1; clone size: NA; CDR3 DNA: TGTGCCAGCAGCGCCCGGACAGGGGGCCCCATTACCTATGGCTACACCTTC; CDR3 protein: CASSARTGGPITYGYTF
V gene: TRBV19; CDR3 length: 16; J gene: TRBJ2-1; D gene: TRBD2; clone size: NA; CDR3 DNA: TGTGCCAGTAGTAAGGTAGCGGGCGGCTCCTACAATGAGCAGTTCTTC; CDR3 protein: CASSKVAGGSYNEQFF